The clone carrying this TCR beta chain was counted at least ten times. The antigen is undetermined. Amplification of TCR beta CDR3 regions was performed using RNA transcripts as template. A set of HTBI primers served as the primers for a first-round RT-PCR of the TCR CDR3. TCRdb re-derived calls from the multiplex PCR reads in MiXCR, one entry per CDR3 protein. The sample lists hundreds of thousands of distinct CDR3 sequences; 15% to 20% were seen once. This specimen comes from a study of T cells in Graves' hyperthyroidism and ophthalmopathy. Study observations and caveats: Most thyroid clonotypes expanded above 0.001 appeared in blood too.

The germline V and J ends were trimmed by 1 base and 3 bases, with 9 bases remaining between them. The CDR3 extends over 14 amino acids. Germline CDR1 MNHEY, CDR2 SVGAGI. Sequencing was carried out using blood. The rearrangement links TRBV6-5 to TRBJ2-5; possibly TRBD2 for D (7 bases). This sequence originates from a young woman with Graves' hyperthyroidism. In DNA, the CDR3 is TGTGCCAGCAGTTACTTAGGGGGGGAAGAGACCCAGTACTTC. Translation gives CASSYLGGEETQYF.